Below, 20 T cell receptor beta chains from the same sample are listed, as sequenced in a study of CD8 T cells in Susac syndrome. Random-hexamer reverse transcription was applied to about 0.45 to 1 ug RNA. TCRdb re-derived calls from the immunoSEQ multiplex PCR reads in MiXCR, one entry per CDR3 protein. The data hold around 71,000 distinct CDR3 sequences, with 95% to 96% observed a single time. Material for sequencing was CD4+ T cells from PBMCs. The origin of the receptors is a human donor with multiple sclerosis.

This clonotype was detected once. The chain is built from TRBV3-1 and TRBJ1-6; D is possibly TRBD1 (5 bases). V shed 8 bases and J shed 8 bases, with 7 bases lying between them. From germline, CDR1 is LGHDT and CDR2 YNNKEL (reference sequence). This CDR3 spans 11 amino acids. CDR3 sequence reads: CASFRDSPLHF. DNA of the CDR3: TGTGCCAGCTTCAGGGATTCACCCCTCCACTTT.

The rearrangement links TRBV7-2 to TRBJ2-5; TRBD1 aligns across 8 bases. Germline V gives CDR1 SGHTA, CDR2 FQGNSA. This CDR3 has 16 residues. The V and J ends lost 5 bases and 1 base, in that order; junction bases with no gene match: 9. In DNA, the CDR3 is TGTGCCAGCAGCCCAGGGGGCGGGGTCGGCCAAGAGACCCAGTACTTC. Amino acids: CASSPGGGVGQETQYF.

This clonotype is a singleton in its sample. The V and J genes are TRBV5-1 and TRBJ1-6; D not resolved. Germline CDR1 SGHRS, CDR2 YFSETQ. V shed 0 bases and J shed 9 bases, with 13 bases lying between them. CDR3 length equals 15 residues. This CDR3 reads CASSLEAEIGSPLHF. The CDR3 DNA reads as TGCGCCAGCAGCTTGGAGGCTGAAATTGGTTCACCCCTCCACTTT.

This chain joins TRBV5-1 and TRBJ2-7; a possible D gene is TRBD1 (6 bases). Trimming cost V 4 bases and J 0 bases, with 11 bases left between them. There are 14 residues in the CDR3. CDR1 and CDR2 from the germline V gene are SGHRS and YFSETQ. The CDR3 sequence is CASSAQGSSYEQYF. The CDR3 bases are TGCGCCAGCAGCGCACAGGGATCCTCCTACGAGCAGTACTTC.

CDR3 loop: CASSQTGSSYNSPLHF. The CDR3 coding sequence is TGTGCCAGCAGCCAAACAGGGAGCTCCTATAATTCACCCCTCCACTTT. The chain links TRBV7-2 to TRBJ1-6; perhaps TRBD1 as D (6 bases). V lost 5 bases to trimming and J lost 0 bases, with 11 bases between them. Germline CDR1 SGHTA, CDR2 FQGNSA. CDR3 length: 16 residues.

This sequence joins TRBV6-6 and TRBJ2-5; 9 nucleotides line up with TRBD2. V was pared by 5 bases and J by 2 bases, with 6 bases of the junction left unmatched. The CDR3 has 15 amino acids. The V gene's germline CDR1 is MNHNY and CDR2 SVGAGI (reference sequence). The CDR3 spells CASSPPLAGQETQYF. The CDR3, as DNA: TGTGCCAGCAGTCCGCCCCTAGCGGGGCAAGAGACCCAGTACTTC.

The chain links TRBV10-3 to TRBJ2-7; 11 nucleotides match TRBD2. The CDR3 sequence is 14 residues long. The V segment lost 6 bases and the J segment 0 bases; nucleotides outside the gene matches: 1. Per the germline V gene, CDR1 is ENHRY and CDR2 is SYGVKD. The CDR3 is CAIRGLADSYEQYF. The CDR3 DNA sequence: TGTGCCATCAGGGGACTAGCGGACTCCTACGAGCAGTACTTC.

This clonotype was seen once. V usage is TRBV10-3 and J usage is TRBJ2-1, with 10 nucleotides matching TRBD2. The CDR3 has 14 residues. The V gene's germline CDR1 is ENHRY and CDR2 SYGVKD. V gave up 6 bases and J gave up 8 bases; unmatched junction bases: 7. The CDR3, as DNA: TGTGCCATCAGGCCGGGACTAGCGTCCCATGAGCAGTTCTTC. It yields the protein CAIRPGLASHEQFF.

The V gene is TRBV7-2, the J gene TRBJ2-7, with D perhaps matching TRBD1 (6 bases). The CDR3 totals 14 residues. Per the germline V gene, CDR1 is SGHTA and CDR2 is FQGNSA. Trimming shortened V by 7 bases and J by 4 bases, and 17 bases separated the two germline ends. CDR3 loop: CASKWNRDGYEQYF. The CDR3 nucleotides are TGTGCCAGCAAGTGGAACAGGGACGGTTACGAGCAGTACTTC.

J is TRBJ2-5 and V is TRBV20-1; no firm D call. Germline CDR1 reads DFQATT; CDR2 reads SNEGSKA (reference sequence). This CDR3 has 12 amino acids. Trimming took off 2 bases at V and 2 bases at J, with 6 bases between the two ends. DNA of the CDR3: TGCAGTGCTAGATTGCAACAAGAGACCCAGTACTTC. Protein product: CSARLQQETQYF.

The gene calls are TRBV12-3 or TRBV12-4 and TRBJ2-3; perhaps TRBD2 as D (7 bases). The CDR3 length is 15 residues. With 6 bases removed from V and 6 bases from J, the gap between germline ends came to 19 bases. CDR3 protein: CASSMGAGAGDTQYF. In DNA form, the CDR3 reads TGTGCCAGCAGCATGGGGGCGGGGGCAGGGGATACGCAGTATTTT.

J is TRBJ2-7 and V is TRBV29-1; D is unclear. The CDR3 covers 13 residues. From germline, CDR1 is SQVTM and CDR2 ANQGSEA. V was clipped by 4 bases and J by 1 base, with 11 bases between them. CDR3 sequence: CSVVRPESYEQYF. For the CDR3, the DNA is TGCAGCGTTGTTCGGCCGGAATCCTACGAGCAGTACTTC.

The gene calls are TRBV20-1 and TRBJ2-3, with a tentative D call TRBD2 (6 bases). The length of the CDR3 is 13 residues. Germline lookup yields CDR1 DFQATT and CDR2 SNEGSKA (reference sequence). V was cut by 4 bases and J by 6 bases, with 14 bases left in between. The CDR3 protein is CSAMGGGGDTQYF. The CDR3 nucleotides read TGCAGTGCTATGGGAGGCGGAGGGGATACGCAGTATTTT.

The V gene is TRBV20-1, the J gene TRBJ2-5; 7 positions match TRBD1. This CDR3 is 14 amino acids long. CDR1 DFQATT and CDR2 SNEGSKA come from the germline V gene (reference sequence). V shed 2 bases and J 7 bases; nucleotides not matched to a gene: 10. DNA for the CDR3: TGCAGTGCTAGATCTCGACAGGGCCTGGGGACCCAGTACTTC. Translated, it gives CSARSRQGLGTQYF.

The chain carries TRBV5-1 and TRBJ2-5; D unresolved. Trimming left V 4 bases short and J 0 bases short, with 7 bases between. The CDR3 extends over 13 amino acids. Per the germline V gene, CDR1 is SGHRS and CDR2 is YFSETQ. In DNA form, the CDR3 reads TGCGCCAGCAGCCGAGGATACCAAGAGACCCAGTACTTC. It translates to CASSRGYQETQYF.

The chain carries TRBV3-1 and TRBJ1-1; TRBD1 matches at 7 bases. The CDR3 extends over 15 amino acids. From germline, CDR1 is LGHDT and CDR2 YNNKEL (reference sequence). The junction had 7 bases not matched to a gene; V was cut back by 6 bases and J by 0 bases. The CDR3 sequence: CASRAQDRLNTEAFF. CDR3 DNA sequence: TGTGCCAGCAGAGCCCAGGACAGGTTGAACACTGAAGCTTTCTTT.

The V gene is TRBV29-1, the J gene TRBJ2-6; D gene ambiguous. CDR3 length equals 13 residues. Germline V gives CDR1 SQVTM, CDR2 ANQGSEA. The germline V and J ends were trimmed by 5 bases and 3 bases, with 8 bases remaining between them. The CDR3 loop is CSVRPGGANVLTF. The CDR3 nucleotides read TGCAGCGTTCGGCCGGGTGGGGCCAACGTCCTGACTTTC.

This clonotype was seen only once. CDR3 bases: TGTGCCAGCAGTTATAGGGAGGGGACCTATGAGCAGTTCTTC. This sequence encodes CASSYREGTYEQFF. The V gene is TRBV6-5, the J gene TRBJ2-1; 7 nucleotides align to TRBD2. Germline V gene lookup returns CDR1 MNHEY and CDR2 SVGAGI. CDR3 length: 14 amino acids. The V and J ends lost 3 bases and 8 bases, in that order; junction bases with no gene match: 7.

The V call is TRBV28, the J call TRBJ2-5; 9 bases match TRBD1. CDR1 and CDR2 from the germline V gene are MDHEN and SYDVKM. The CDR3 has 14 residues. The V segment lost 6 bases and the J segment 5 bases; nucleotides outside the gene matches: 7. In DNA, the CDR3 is TGTGCCAGCAGCTGGGGACAGGGAACGGAGACCCAGTACTTC. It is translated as CASSWGQGTETQYF.

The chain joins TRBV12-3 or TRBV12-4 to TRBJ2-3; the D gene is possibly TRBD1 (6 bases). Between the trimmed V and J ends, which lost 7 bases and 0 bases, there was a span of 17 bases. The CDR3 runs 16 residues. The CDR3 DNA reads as TGTGCCAGCACCCGAACCTGGACAGCTAGCACAGATACGCAGTATTTT. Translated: CASTRTWTASTDTQYF.